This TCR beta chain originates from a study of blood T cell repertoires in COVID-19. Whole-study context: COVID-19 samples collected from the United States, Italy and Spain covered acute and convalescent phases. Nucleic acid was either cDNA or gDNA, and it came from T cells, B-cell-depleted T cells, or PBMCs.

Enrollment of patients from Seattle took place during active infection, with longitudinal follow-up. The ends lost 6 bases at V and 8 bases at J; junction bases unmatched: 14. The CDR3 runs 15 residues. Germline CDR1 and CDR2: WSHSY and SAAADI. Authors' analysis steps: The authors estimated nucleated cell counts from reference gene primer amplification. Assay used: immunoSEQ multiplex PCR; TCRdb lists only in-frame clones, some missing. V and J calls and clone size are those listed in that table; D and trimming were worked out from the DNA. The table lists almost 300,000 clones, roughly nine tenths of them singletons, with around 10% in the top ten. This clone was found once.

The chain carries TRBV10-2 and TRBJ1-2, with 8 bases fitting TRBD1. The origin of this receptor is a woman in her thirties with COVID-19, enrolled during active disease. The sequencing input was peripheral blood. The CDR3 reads CASRGQDLGPWGYTF. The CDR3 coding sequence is TGCGCCAGCAGGGGACAGGATCTCGGGCCTTGGGGCTACACCTTC.